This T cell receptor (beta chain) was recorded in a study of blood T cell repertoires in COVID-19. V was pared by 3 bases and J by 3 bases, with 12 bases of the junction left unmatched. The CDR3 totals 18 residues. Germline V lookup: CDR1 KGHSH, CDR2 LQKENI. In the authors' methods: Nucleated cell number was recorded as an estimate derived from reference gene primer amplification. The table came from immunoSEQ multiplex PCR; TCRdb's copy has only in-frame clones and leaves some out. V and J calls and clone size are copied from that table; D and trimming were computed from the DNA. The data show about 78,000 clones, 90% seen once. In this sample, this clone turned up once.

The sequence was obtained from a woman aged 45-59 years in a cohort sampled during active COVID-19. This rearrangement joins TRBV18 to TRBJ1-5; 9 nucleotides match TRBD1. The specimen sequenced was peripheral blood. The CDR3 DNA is TGTGCCAGCTCACCGGACAGGGGTGGGTCGAATCTCAATCAGCCCCAGCATTTT. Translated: CASSPDRGGSNLNQPQHF.